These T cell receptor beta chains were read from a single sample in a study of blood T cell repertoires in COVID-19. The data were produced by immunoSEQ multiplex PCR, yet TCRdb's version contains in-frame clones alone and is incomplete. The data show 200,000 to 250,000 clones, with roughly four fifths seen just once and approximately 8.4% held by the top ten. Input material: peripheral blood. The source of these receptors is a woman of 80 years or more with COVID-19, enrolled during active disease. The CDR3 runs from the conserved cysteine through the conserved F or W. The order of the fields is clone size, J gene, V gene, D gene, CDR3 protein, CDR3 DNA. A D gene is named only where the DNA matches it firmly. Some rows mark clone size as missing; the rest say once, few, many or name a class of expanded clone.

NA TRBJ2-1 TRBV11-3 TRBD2 CASSYNPLAGHGDEQFF TGTGCCAGCAGCTATAACCCACTAGCGGGACATGGCGATGAGCAGTTCTTC
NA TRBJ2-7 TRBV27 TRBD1 CASSVKWTGVYEQYF TGTGCCAGCAGTGTAAAATGGACAGGGGTTTACGAGCAGTACTTC
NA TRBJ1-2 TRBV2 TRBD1 CASMGQFYGYTF TGTGCCAGCATGGGACAGTTCTATGGCTACACCTTC
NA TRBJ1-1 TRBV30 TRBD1 CAWSVPSRGVRNTEAFF TGTGCCTGGAGTGTACCCTCCAGGGGGGTAAGGAACACTGAAGCTTTCTTT
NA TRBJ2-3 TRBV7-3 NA CASSPGGRTDTQYF TGTGCCAGCAGCCCAGGGGGGCGCACAGATACGCAGTATTTT
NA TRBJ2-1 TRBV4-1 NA CASSQGGSGFVGRTNNEQFF TGCGCCAGCAGCCAAGGAGGTTCAGGGTTTGTCGGGAGAACGAACAATGAGCAGTTCTTC
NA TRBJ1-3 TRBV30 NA CAWSVAGTRLAGNTIYF TGTGCCTGGAGTGTAGCGGGAACCCGATTAGCAGGGAACACCATATATTTT
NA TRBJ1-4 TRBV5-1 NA CASSLNPGRSEKLFF TGCGCCAGCAGCTTGAATCCAGGGCGGAGCGAAAAACTGTTTTTT
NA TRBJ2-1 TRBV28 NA CASRPGPGGNEQFF TGTGCCAGCAGGCCGGGACCCGGAGGGAATGAGCAGTTCTTC
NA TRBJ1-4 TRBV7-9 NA CASSLYRSNEKLFF TGTGCCAGCAGCTTATACAGGTCTAATGAAAAACTGTTTTTT
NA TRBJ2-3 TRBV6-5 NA CASSLGQRTDTQYF TGTGCCAGCAGCCTCGGACAGCGCACAGATACGCAGTATTTT
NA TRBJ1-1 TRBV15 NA CATSRGDSQGIEAFF TGTGCCACCAGCAGAGGGGACTCACAAGGTATTGAAGCTTTCTTT
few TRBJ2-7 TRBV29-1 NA CSGTWSSYEQYF TGCAGCGGGACATGGAGCTCCTACGAGCAGTACTTC
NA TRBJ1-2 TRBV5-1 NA CASSFSGATTVYGYTF TGCGCCAGCAGCTTTTCAGGGGCGACGACTGTTTATGGCTACACCTTC
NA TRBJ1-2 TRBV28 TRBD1 CASRRTGGYGGYTF TGTGCCAGCAGAAGGACAGGAGGGTATGGTGGCTACACCTTC
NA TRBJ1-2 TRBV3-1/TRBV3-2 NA CASSQVRPGVLGGYTF TGTGCCAGCAGCCAAGTCCGGCCAGGGGTATTGGGTGGCTACACCTTC
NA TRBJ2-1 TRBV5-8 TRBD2 CASSPGTRGSNEQFF TGTGCCAGCAGCCCCGGGACTAGGGGCTCCAATGAGCAGTTCTTC
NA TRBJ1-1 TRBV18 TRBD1 CASSPWTGRNTEAFF TGTGCCAGCTCACCGTGGACAGGGCGGAACACTGAAGCTTTCTTT
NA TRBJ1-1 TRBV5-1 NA CASSVEGGVTEAFF TGCGCCAGCAGCGTTGAAGGGGGGGTCACTGAAGCTTTCTTT
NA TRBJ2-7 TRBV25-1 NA CASARSGDYTYEQYF TGTGCCAGCGCACGGTCGGGAGACTACACCTACGAGCAGTACTTC
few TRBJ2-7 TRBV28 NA CASSYPRRGEQYF TGTGCCAGCAGTTACCCCAGGAGGGGCGAGCAGTACTTC
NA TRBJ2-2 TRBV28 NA CASSLLRGNGELFF TGTGCCAGCAGTTTACTCAGGGGTAACGGGGAGCTGTTTTTT
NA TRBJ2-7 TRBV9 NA CASSVGGLSYEQYF TGTGCCAGCAGCGTAGGGGGCCTCTCCTACGAGCAGTACTTC
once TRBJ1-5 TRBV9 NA CASSGRGVFQPQHF TGTGCCAGCAGCGGTCGGGGGGTGTTTCAGCCCCAGCATTTT
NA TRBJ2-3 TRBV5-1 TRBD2 CASGEGRSTDTQYF TGCGCCAGCGGGGAGGGGAGAAGCACAGATACGCAGTATTTT
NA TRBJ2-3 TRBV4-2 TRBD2 CASSQEATSGGTDTQYF TGTGCCAGCAGCCAAGAAGCTACTAGCGGGGGTACAGATACGCAGTATTTT
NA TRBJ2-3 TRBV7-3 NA CASSLQGLGTDTQYF TGTGCCAGCAGCTTACAGGGGCTAGGAACAGATACGCAGTATTTT
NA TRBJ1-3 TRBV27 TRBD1 CASSLRWTGRNTIYF TGTGCCAGCAGTTTACGATGGACAGGAAGGAACACCATATATTTT
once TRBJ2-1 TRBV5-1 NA CASSLAQKRNEQFF TGCGCCAGCAGCTTGGCCCAGAAGCGGAATGAGCAGTTCTTC
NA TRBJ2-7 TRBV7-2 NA CASSSGVLVSYEQYF TGTGCCAGCAGCTCGGGAGTTCTCGTCTCCTACGAGCAGTACTTC
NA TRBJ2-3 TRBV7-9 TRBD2 CASSSSGLAGGPDTQYF TGTGCCAGCAGCTCCTCGGGACTAGCGGGAGGGCCAGATACGCAGTATTTT
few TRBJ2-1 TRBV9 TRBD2 CASGPLAGGLGEQFF TGTGCCAGCGGGCCCTTGGCGGGGGGGCTGGGTGAGCAGTTCTTC
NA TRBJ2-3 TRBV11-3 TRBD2 CASSLGRSTSDYTDTQYF TGTGCCAGCAGCTTAGGTCGCTCCACTAGCGACTACACAGATACGCAGTATTTT
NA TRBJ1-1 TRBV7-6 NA CASSLAIGTEAFF TGTGCCAGCAGCTTAGCGATCGGCACTGAAGCTTTCTTT
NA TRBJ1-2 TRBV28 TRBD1 CASSLGTGGIGGYTF TGTGCCAGCAGTTTAGGAACAGGGGGGATTGGTGGCTACACCTTC
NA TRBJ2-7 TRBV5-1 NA CASSTGLEQYF TGCGCCAGCAGCACGGGTCTTGAGCAGTACTTC
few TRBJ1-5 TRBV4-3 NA CASSRQVDSNQPQHF TGCGCCAGCAGCCGTCAAGTAGATAGCAATCAGCCCCAGCATTTT
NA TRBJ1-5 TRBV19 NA CASSIEGGASRQPQHF TGTGCCAGTAGTATAGAGGGAGGGGCTTCACGTCAGCCCCAGCATTTT
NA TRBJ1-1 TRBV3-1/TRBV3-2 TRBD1 CASSPETGLRAFF TGTGCCAGCAGCCCCGAGACAGGGTTGAGGGCTTTCTTT
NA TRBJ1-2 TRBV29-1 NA CSVVSTVYGYTF TGCAGCGTTGTCTCCACTGTGTATGGCTACACCTTC
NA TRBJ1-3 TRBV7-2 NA CASSSGNHRLAGNTIYF TGTGCCAGCAGCTCCGGGAACCATCGGCTAGCTGGAAACACCATATATTTT
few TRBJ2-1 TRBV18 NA CASSPLRTGSDNEQFF TGTGCCAGCTCACCATTGAGAACAGGGTCGGATAATGAGCAGTTCTTC
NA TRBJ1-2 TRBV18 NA CASSPPSWYGYTF TGTGCCAGCTCACCACCCAGTTGGTATGGCTACACCTTC
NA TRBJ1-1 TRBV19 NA CASRARGQSSVAFF TGTGCCAGTAGAGCCAGAGGACAGTCATCCGTAGCTTTCTTT